A selection of T cell receptor beta chains follows, all from one sample in a study of blood T cell repertoires in COVID-19. Here immunoSEQ multiplex PCR was the method, and the copy in TCRdb shows in-frame clones only, minus some. In the table there are about 380,000 clones, around 90% of which are singletons. Source material: PBMCs or T cells enriched from blood (not recorded which). Every receptor here comes from a woman younger than 30 who had recovered from COVID-19. Each CDR3 is given with its conserved first and last residue. A D gene is named only where the DNA matches it firmly. The size entry is marked missing in some rows and otherwise reads once, few, many or a size class.

d_call: NA; v_call: TRBV18; j_call: TRBJ1-2; clone_size: NA; cdr3_nt: TGTGCCAGCTCACCTAGCGCGCTAGCTAACTATGGCTACACCTTC; cdr3_aa: CASSPSALANYGYTF
d_call: TRBD1; v_call: TRBV28; j_call: TRBJ1-5; clone_size: NA; cdr3_nt: TGTGCCAGCAGAATACTACAGGGGGAGCAGCCCCAGCATTTT; cdr3_aa: CASRILQGEQPQHF
d_call: TRBD2; v_call: TRBV19; j_call: TRBJ2-2; clone_size: NA; cdr3_nt: TGTGCCAGTAGTACTAGCGGGGGAAGGGCCGGGGAGCTGTTTTTT; cdr3_aa: CASSTSGGRAGELFF
d_call: NA; v_call: TRBV9; j_call: TRBJ2-4; clone_size: NA; cdr3_nt: TGTGCCAGCAGCGTAGGAGGGCTCAGGAACATTCAGTACTTC; cdr3_aa: CASSVGGLRNIQYF
d_call: NA; v_call: TRBV27; j_call: TRBJ1-2; clone_size: NA; cdr3_nt: TGTGCCAGCAGTTTAAGAAGGGGAACCTATGGCTACACCTTC; cdr3_aa: CASSLRRGTYGYTF
d_call: TRBD2; v_call: TRBV4-3; j_call: TRBJ2-3; clone_size: NA; cdr3_nt: TGCGCCAGCAGCCAAGAAGGTTTAGCGGGAATCACAGATACGCAGTATTTT; cdr3_aa: CASSQEGLAGITDTQYF
d_call: TRBD1; v_call: TRBV28; j_call: TRBJ1-2; clone_size: NA; cdr3_nt: TGTGCCAGCAGCCAAATCGGACAGGGGACGGCTAACTATGGCTACACCTTC; cdr3_aa: CASSQIGQGTANYGYTF
d_call: TRBD2; v_call: TRBV27; j_call: TRBJ2-3; clone_size: NA; cdr3_nt: TGTGCCAGCGGATCCCAGCGGGGGGGCACAGATACGCAGTATTTT; cdr3_aa: CASGSQRGGTDTQYF
d_call: NA; v_call: TRBV30; j_call: TRBJ2-5; clone_size: NA; cdr3_nt: TGTGCCTGGAGTGTACCCGGGAAGAAAGAGACCCAGTACTTC; cdr3_aa: CAWSVPGKKETQYF
d_call: TRBD1; v_call: TRBV25-1; j_call: TRBJ2-1; clone_size: NA; cdr3_nt: TGTGCCAGCAGTGAAGACGACAGGGTGAATGAGCAGTTCTTC; cdr3_aa: CASSEDDRVNEQFF
d_call: TRBD2; v_call: TRBV2; j_call: TRBJ2-5; clone_size: NA; cdr3_nt: TGTGCCAGCAGTGAAACCCCTAGCGGGGGTGAGACCCAGTACTTC; cdr3_aa: CASSETPSGGETQYF
d_call: NA; v_call: TRBV6-5; j_call: TRBJ1-1; clone_size: NA; cdr3_nt: TGTGCCAGCAGAGAGCTTAACACTGAAGCTTTCTTT; cdr3_aa: CASRELNTEAFF
d_call: TRBD2; v_call: TRBV2; j_call: TRBJ2-1; clone_size: NA; cdr3_nt: TGTGCCAGCAGTAAAGAAGGGACTAGCGGTTACAATGAGCAGTTCTTC; cdr3_aa: CASSKEGTSGYNEQFF
d_call: NA; v_call: TRBV9; j_call: TRBJ1-3; clone_size: NA; cdr3_nt: TGTGCCAGCAGCGTTTTCTCGTCAGGGGGAAACACCATATATTTT; cdr3_aa: CASSVFSSGGNTIYF
d_call: TRBD1; v_call: TRBV5-1; j_call: TRBJ1-2; clone_size: NA; cdr3_nt: TGCGCCAGCAGCCGCGGGACAGGGGGCCATGGCTCAGGTGGCTACACCTTC; cdr3_aa: CASSRGTGGHGSGGYTF
d_call: TRBD1; v_call: TRBV7-2; j_call: TRBJ1-5; clone_size: NA; cdr3_nt: TGTGCCAGCAGCCCGGGACAGGGGGCTCCCCAGCCCCAGCATTTT; cdr3_aa: CASSPGQGAPQPQHF
d_call: TRBD1; v_call: TRBV10-1; j_call: TRBJ2-2; clone_size: few; cdr3_nt: TGCGCCAGCAGTTCGAAAACAGGGGGCTTGACCGGGGAGCTGTTTTTT; cdr3_aa: CASSSKTGGLTGELFF
d_call: TRBD1; v_call: TRBV5-1; j_call: TRBJ1-1; clone_size: NA; cdr3_nt: TGCGCCAGCAGCGACGGGACAGGGGAGAACACTGAAGCTTTCTTT; cdr3_aa: CASSDGTGENTEAFF
d_call: NA; v_call: TRBV5-1; j_call: TRBJ1-6; clone_size: NA; cdr3_nt: TGCGCCAGCAGCTTGGCCCCAGGAGGCAATAATTCACCCCTCCACTTT; cdr3_aa: CASSLAPGGNNSPLHF
d_call: TRBD1; v_call: TRBV30; j_call: TRBJ2-1; clone_size: NA; cdr3_nt: TGTGCCTGGAGTGCAGGGGGAAGCTACAATGAGCAGTTCTTC; cdr3_aa: CAWSAGGSYNEQFF
d_call: NA; v_call: TRBV3-1/TRBV3-2; j_call: TRBJ2-1; clone_size: NA; cdr3_nt: TGTGCCAGCAGCCAAGTGGGGAGTCCTTACAATGAGCAGTTCTTC; cdr3_aa: CASSQVGSPYNEQFF
d_call: NA; v_call: TRBV14; j_call: TRBJ1-2; clone_size: NA; cdr3_nt: TGTGCCAGCAGCCAACCTTACTTGGGGAGGAACTATGGCTACACCTTC; cdr3_aa: CASSQPYLGRNYGYTF
d_call: NA; v_call: TRBV9; j_call: TRBJ2-1; clone_size: NA; cdr3_nt: TGTGCCAGCAGCGTAGTACAGGGTGAGCAGTTCTTC; cdr3_aa: CASSVVQGEQFF
d_call: TRBD1; v_call: TRBV30; j_call: TRBJ2-2; clone_size: NA; cdr3_nt: TGTGCCTGGAGTCAACTAAGGGGGCGCGGTACCGGGGAGCTGTTTTTT; cdr3_aa: CAWSQLRGRGTGELFF
d_call: TRBD2; v_call: TRBV5-4; j_call: TRBJ2-1; clone_size: NA; cdr3_nt: TGTGCCAGCAGCCGTGACGTGGTAGCGGGCTACAATGAGCAGTTCTTC; cdr3_aa: CASSRDVVAGYNEQFF
d_call: TRBD1; v_call: TRBV4-1; j_call: TRBJ2-1; clone_size: NA; cdr3_nt: TGCGCCAGCAGCCTGCTCACAGGGGTAGGTGAGCAGTTCTTC; cdr3_aa: CASSLLTGVGEQFF
d_call: NA; v_call: TRBV13; j_call: TRBJ2-1; clone_size: NA; cdr3_nt: TGTGCCAGCAGCCTCAGTAATGAGCAGTTCTTC; cdr3_aa: CASSLSNEQFF
d_call: TRBD2; v_call: TRBV15; j_call: TRBJ2-3; clone_size: NA; cdr3_nt: TGTGCCACCAGCAGAGACGTAGCGGGGGGAGTCCCTAGCACAGATACGCAGTATTTT; cdr3_aa: CATSRDVAGGVPSTDTQYF
d_call: TRBD1; v_call: TRBV28; j_call: TRBJ1-2; clone_size: NA; cdr3_nt: TGTGCCAGCAGTCCGGGACAGGGGGCGGGCTATGGCTACACCTTC; cdr3_aa: CASSPGQGAGYGYTF
d_call: TRBD1; v_call: TRBV5-5; j_call: TRBJ2-7; clone_size: NA; cdr3_nt: TGTGCCAGCAGTTGGGACAGGGACACGCGGGAGCAGTACTTC; cdr3_aa: CASSWDRDTREQYF
d_call: TRBD1; v_call: TRBV30; j_call: TRBJ1-2; clone_size: NA; cdr3_nt: TGTGCCTGGAGTGTTGGTGGGACAGGGCACCACTATGGCTACACCTTC; cdr3_aa: CAWSVGGTGHHYGYTF
d_call: NA; v_call: TRBV7-9; j_call: TRBJ1-1; clone_size: NA; cdr3_nt: TGTGCCAGCAGCTCGCAGGGATCGAACACTGAAGCTTTCTTT; cdr3_aa: CASSSQGSNTEAFF
d_call: NA; v_call: TRBV27; j_call: TRBJ1-5; clone_size: NA; cdr3_nt: TGTGCCAGCAGTTTATCGGGGGGGCAGCCCCAGCATTTT; cdr3_aa: CASSLSGGQPQHF
d_call: TRBD1; v_call: TRBV5-1; j_call: TRBJ2-7; clone_size: NA; cdr3_nt: TGCGCCAGCAGCCCTCCGGGACAGGGGTACGAGCAGTACTTC; cdr3_aa: CASSPPGQGYEQYF
d_call: NA; v_call: TRBV21-1; j_call: TRBJ1-2; clone_size: NA; cdr3_nt: TGTGCCCCGGTCCCCCCCCTAGGGGGTTACTATGGCTACACCTTC; cdr3_aa: CAPVPPLGGYYGYTF
d_call: NA; v_call: TRBV5-1; j_call: TRBJ1-1; clone_size: NA; cdr3_nt: TGCGCCAGCAGCGGCGGACAGCTGAACACTGAAGCTTTCTTT; cdr3_aa: CASSGGQLNTEAFF
d_call: NA; v_call: TRBV25-1; j_call: TRBJ2-5; clone_size: few; cdr3_nt: TGTGCCAGCAGTGTTCAGAAAGAGACCCAGTACTTC; cdr3_aa: CASSVQKETQYF
d_call: NA; v_call: TRBV30; j_call: TRBJ1-1; clone_size: NA; cdr3_nt: TGTGCCTGGGGATCCGTTACTGAAGCTTTCTTT; cdr3_aa: CAWGSVTEAFF
d_call: NA; v_call: TRBV7-2; j_call: TRBJ1-2; clone_size: NA; cdr3_nt: TGTGCCAGCAGCTTAAGGCGGGATGGCTACACCTTC; cdr3_aa: CASSLRRDGYTF
d_call: NA; v_call: TRBV28; j_call: TRBJ1-4; clone_size: NA; cdr3_nt: TGTGCCAGCAGTTTGGGGCAGGGGACTAATGAAAAACTGTTTTTT; cdr3_aa: CASSLGQGTNEKLFF
d_call: NA; v_call: TRBV4-3; j_call: TRBJ1-5; clone_size: NA; cdr3_nt: TGCGCCAGCAGCCAAACCAGTCCCCACCAGGGAGGTGGTCAGCCCCAGCATTTT; cdr3_aa: CASSQTSPHQGGGQPQHF
d_call: NA; v_call: TRBV4-2; j_call: TRBJ2-7; clone_size: NA; cdr3_nt: TGTGCCAGCAGCCAAGTCACGAGCTCCTACGAGCAGTACTTC; cdr3_aa: CASSQVTSSYEQYF